These 26 T cell receptor beta chains share one sample of origin, sequenced in a study of molecular identifiers for immune sequencing clone quantification. TCRdb reanalysed the PCR reads using MiXCR and keeps one entry per CDR3 protein. The data contain approximately 630,000 distinct CDR3 sequences, about 25% of them singletons. Sample: naive CD8+ T cells from blood, with Jurkat cell RNA spiked in. Subset meaning: FACS-sorted CD8+CD4-CCR7+CD45RA+ naive T cells. The source of these receptors is a human donor in good health. Some libraries in this study had Jurkat cell RNA spiked in.

At least ten counts were recorded for this clonotype. The chain uses TRBV14 and TRBJ1-1; weak D call: TRBD1 (5 bases). CDR1 is SGHDN, CDR2 FVKESK, per germline. This CDR3 has 18 amino acids. Trimming removed 2 bases from V and 6 bases from J, with 25 bases in between. CDR3: CASSQLTVTASVRPEAFF. The CDR3 bases are TGTGCCAGCAGCCAACTGACGGTGACAGCGAGTGTGCGGCCTGAAGCTTTCTTT.

This clonotype turned up a few times. This chain connects TRBV10-3 to TRBJ2-3, with TRBD1 matching 10 bases. V was pared by 3 bases and J by 2 bases, with 5 bases of the junction left unmatched. The CDR3 contains 16 residues. The germline V gene has CDR1 ENHRY and CDR2 SYGVKD. CDR3 sequence reads: CAISDLTGGITDTQYF. The CDR3 nucleotides read TGTGCCATCAGTGACTTGACAGGGGGCATCACAGATACGCAGTATTTT.

This sequence joins TRBV5-1 and TRBJ1-4, with unresolved D. The length of the CDR3 is 13 residues. The V end lost 5 bases, the J end lost 7 bases, and 12 bases lay between the germline ends. From germline, CDR1 is SGHRS and CDR2 YFSETQ. The CDR3 nucleotides read TGCGCCAGCAGGGACCCTCCTGGTGAAAAACTGTTTTTT. It yields the protein CASRDPPGEKLFF.

This clonotype was seen at least ten times. J is TRBJ2-3 and V is TRBV9, with TRBD1 as a possible D gene (7 bases). CDR3 length: 17 amino acids. The V gene's germline CDR1 is SGDLS and CDR2 YYNGEE. Trimming shortened V by 0 bases and J by 3 bases, and 17 bases separated the two germline ends. The CDR3 protein is CASSVGGGVGTTDTQYF. The CDR3 DNA reads TGTGCCAGCAGCGTAGGAGGGGGCGTAGGGACTACAGATACGCAGTATTTT.

The chain employs TRBV6-1 and TRBJ2-2; D call uncertain. This CDR3 comprises 14 residues. Trimming removed 3 bases at V and 5 bases at J, with 10 bases between. Germline CDR1 is MNHNS and CDR2 is SASEGT. Here the CDR3 DNA reads TGTGCCAGCAGTGATCGGTTTGAGACCGGGGAGCTGTTTTTT. Translated, it gives CASSDRFETGELFF.

This clonotype was detected many times. The chain has TRBV27 and TRBJ2-3, with a weak D call TRBD2 (5 bases). V lost 6 bases and J 2 bases, leaving 12 bases between the germline ends. The length of the CDR3 is 14 residues. Germline V gene sequence: CDR1 MNHEY, CDR2 SMNVEV (reference sequence). The CDR3 loop reads CASRRASHTDTQYF. CDR3 coding DNA: TGTGCCAGCAGACGGGCTAGCCACACAGATACGCAGTATTTT.

As concerns this clonotype: At one of its ends the junction is not consistent with the germline gene, which may arise from a read error. The chain links TRBV7-9 to TRBJ1-6; D unclear. This CDR3 contains 15 residues. CDR1 SEHNR and CDR2 FQNEAQ come from the germline V gene (reference sequence). This CDR3 is CASSLMWAGHSPLHF. The CDR3 coding sequence is TGTGCCAGCAGCTTAATGTGGGCAGGCCATTCACCCCTCCACTTC.

Many counts were recorded for this clonotype. The chain has TRBV12-3 or TRBV12-4 and TRBJ2-7, with 7 bases fitting TRBD1. The V and J ends lost 11 bases and 3 bases, in that order; junction bases with no gene match: 10. The length of the CDR3 is 13 residues. The CDR3 region has the DNA TGTGCCGTGTCCACAGGGGTATACTACGAGCAGTACTTC. Its translation is CAVSTGVYYEQYF.

Many counts were recorded for this clonotype. The chain combines TRBV4-2 with TRBJ2-2, with no clear D. CDR1 and CDR2 from the germline V gene are LGHNA and YNFKEQ. V was pared by 0 bases and J by 6 bases, with 8 bases between. The CDR3 runs 14 residues. The CDR3 sequence is CASSQDQGPGELFF. The CDR3 DNA reads as TGTGCCAGCAGCCAAGATCAAGGTCCCGGGGAGCTGTTTTTT.

In the case of this clonotype: A read error is possible here, since a much larger clone lies one base away. V is TRBV29-1 and J is TRBJ2-7; no clear D gene. Germline loops: CDR1 SQVTM, CDR2 ANQGSEA. The CDR3 runs to 11 residues. The CDR3 sequence is CSVTVRYERYF. The CDR3 DNA sequence: TGCAGCGTTACCGTGAGGTACGAGCGGTACTTC.

Note on this clonotype: A junction end diverges from the germline sequence, so it may reflect a read error. This chain links TRBV12-3 or TRBV12-4 with TRBJ2-7; TRBD2 matches at 7 bases. The CDR3 extends over 15 amino acids. The CDR3 DNA reads as TGTGCCAGCAGTTTATATCGGGGGGTGACCTACAAGCAGTACTTC. Residues: CASSLYRGVTYKQYF.

Comments on this clonotype: A much larger clonotype is one base distant, so this may be a read error. V is TRBV7-6 and J is TRBJ2-5; TRBD2 might be the D (6 bases). The CDR3 consists of 18 residues. Between the trimmed V and J ends, which lost 5 bases and 4 bases, there was a span of 26 bases. Looked up from germline, CDR1 is SGHVS and CDR2 is FNYEAQ. The CDR3 DNA reads as TGTGCCAGCAGCCCCCCCGGGACTGCTTTAGCCGGGACAGAGACCCAGTACTTC. It translates to CASSPPGTALAGTETQYF.

This clonotype was observed many times. The chain couples TRBV28 to TRBJ1-1; 8 bases map to TRBD1. Germline assignment: CDR1 MDHEN and CDR2 SYDVKM. V lost 5 bases to trimming and J lost 9 bases; unmatched junction nucleotides: 14. The CDR3 is 15 residues long. The CDR3 sequence: CASSKTQGEVMKAFF. CDR3 coding DNA: TGTGCCAGCAGTAAAACACAGGGGGAGGTCATGAAAGCTTTCTTT.

The J gene is TRBJ2-7, the V gene TRBV27, with TRBD1 matching over 10 bases. The CDR3 is 16 amino acids. The J segment lost 4 bases and the V segment lost 5 bases, leaving 11 bases of the junction unmatched. The V gene's germline CDR1 is MNHEY and CDR2 SMNVEV (reference sequence). The chain's CDR3 is CASSLGPGTGVYEQYF. The CDR3 coding sequence is TGTGCCAGCAGTCTGGGCCCCGGGACAGGGGTATACGAGCAGTACTTC.

This clonotype was detected only a few times. This sequence joins TRBV5-6 and TRBJ1-2; D is uncertain. The V gene lost 0 bases and the J gene lost 5 bases, with 14 bases spanning the gap. Germline CDR1 and CDR2: SGHDT and YYEEEE. The CDR3 contains 15 residues. CDR3 DNA: TGTGCCAGCAGCTTGGGGCCGGATAATCCATATGGCTACACCTTC. This translates into CASSLGPDNPYGYTF.

This clonotype turned up a few times. The chain employs TRBV20-1 and TRBJ2-1, with 8 bases lining up with TRBD2. Trimming took 5 bases from V and 2 from J; bases not matched to a gene: 8. Germline values: CDR1 DFQATT, CDR2 SNEGSKA (reference sequence). This CDR3 region has 15 residues. CDR3 residues: CSADRGLGAYNEQFF. CDR3 bases: TGCAGTGCTGACCGGGGACTAGGGGCCTACAATGAGCAGTTCTTC.

Only a few counts were recorded for this clonotype. This rearrangement joins TRBV4-1 to TRBJ2-7; D ambiguous. Trimming pared 1 base from V and 7 bases from J, leaving 11 bases between. Germline V lookup: CDR1 MGHRA, CDR2 YSYEKL. This CDR3 comprises 13 residues. The CDR3 is CASSQVTFREQYF. The DNA for the CDR3 is TGCGCCAGCAGCCAAGTTACCTTTAGGGAGCAGTACTTC.

The chain joins TRBV19 to TRBJ2-5; TRBD2 is a possible D gene (6 bases). This CDR3 has 15 residues. V was shortened by 3 bases and J by 5 bases, with 16 bases between the two germline ends. From germline, CDR1 is LNHDA and CDR2 SQIVND (reference sequence). The CDR3 DNA reads TGTGCCAGTAGTATCACCGGGAGCCCGGGGGAGACCCAGTACTTC. Translated: CASSITGSPGETQYF.

Turning to this clonotype: At one end, the junction sequence differs from germline, possibly due to a read error. The CDR3 bases are TGTGCCAGCAGTCACAGTCCGGGTATCACCGCTACGCCGTATTTT. This translates into CASSHSPGITATPYF. The gene calls are TRBV6-6 and TRBJ2-3; no reliable D call. Germline V gene data show CDR1 as MNHNY and CDR2 as SVGAGI (reference sequence). The CDR3 has 15 residues.

This clonotype was picked up a small number of times. The chain employs TRBV12-3 or TRBV12-4 and TRBJ2-7, with TRBD2 as a possible D gene (6 bases). Between the trimmed V and J ends, which lost 11 bases and 7 bases, there was a span of 18 bases. The CDR3 is 12 amino acids. The CDR3, as DNA: TGTGCCTCCCGGGGGAGCTTGGGGGAGCAGTACTTC. Amino acid sequence: CASRGSLGEQYF.

This chain joins TRBV6-5 and TRBJ1-5; D ambiguous. Trimming removed 4 bases from V and 1 base from J, with 8 bases in between. Germline CDR1 MNHEY, CDR2 SVGAGI. The CDR3 has 14 residues. The DNA of the CDR3 is TGTGCCAGCAGTTTTCACAGAAGCAATCAGCCCCAGCATTTT. Its translation: CASSFHRSNQPQHF.

This rearrangement joins TRBV6-6 to TRBJ2-3, with D perhaps TRBD2 (5 bases). Germline CDR1 MNHNY, CDR2 SVGAGI (reference sequence). CDR3 length: 16 residues. Trimming took off 8 bases at V and 5 bases at J, with 23 bases between the two ends. CDR3 bases: TGTGCCAGCTTGTCCGTCGAGGGATCATGGCAAGATACGCAGTATTTT. This encodes CASLSVEGSWQDTQYF.

This clonotype was seen many times. V gene TRBV12-3 or TRBV12-4 combines with J gene TRBJ1-5; no firm D call. V lost 8 bases and J lost 2, with 10 bases in between. The CDR3 sequence is 13 residues long. The CDR3 bases are TGTGCCAGCGGAAATTGGGGCAATCAGCCCCAGCATTTT. As protein: CASGNWGNQPQHF.

This clonotype was counted only a few times. In nucleotides, the CDR3 is TGTGCCAGCAGCTTAGATGGTGGTCCCACAGATACGCAGTATTTT. Amino acids: CASSLDGGPTDTQYF. This chain uses TRBV11-3 with TRBJ2-3; D remains ambiguous. CDR3 length: 15 residues. Trimming took 0 bases from V and 2 from J, leaving 9 bases between them. Germline V gene sequence: CDR1 SGHNT, CDR2 YENEEA.

This clonotype was detected only a few times. This rearrangement joins TRBV7-9 to TRBJ2-7, with 8 bases identical to TRBD2. Trimming cost V 3 bases and J 0 bases; bases outside gene matches: 16. The CDR3 contains 19 residues. Per the germline V gene, CDR1 is SEHNR and CDR2 is FQNEAQ (reference sequence). CDR3 in amino acids: CASSFSMITGTSNSYEQYF. For the CDR3, the DNA is TGTGCCAGCAGCTTCTCAATGATAACCGGGACTAGTAACTCCTACGAGCAGTACTTC.

V gene TRBV7-9 combines with J gene TRBJ1-1; unclear D gene. The V gene lost 4 bases and the J gene lost 10 bases, with 13 bases spanning the gap. The CDR3 covers 12 residues. Per germline, CDR1 SEHNR and CDR2 FQNEAQ (reference sequence). Written as DNA, the CDR3 is TGTGCCAGCAGCTCGGACCCTCGCGGAGCTTTCTTT. It yields the protein CASSSDPRGAFF.